This T cell receptor (beta chain) is drawn from a study of glioma-infiltrating T cells after dendritic cell vaccination. At the level of the study: Dendritic cells derived from monocytes and pulsed with autologous tumor lysate formed the vaccine.

TCRdb's copy holds only in-frame clones and misses some; the assay was immunoSEQ multiplex PCR. The sample yields around 96,000 clones, around three quarters seen once. CDR1 is MNHEY, CDR2 SMNVEV, per germline (reference sequence). With 4 bases clipped from V and 5 bases from J, the junction kept 7 bases outside the gene matches. The CDR3 totals 15 residues. This clone was seen only once. This clonotype was sampled from a human donor with glioblastoma. The rearrangement links TRBV27 to TRBJ2-3, with 9 bases aligning to TRBD1. The input for sequencing was blood, taken before dendritic cell vaccination. For the CDR3, the DNA is TGTGCCAGCAGTTCTTGGACAGGGGTTGAAGATACGCAGTATTTT. Amino acid sequence: CASSSWTGVEDTQYF.